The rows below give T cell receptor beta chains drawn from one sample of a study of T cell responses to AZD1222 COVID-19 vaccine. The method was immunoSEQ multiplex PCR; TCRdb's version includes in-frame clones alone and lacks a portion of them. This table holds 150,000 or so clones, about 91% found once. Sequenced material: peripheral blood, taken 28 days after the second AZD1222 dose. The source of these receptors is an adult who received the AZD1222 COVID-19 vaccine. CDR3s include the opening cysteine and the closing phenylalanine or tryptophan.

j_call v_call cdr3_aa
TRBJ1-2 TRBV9 CASSVLDSANYGYTF
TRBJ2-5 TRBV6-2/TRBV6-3 CASSFPLPRDREAAFQETQYF
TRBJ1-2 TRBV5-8 CASSPLLDRYTGYTF
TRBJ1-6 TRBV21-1 CASSARPPPGTGYRSPLHF
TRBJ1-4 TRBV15 CATSSGQGGEKLFF
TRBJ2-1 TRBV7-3 CASSKRPSGEQFF
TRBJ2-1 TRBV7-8 CASSPDRSYYNEQFF
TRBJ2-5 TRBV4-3 CASSQLEGQGSAAQYF
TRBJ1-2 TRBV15 CATSRDRGGDGYTF
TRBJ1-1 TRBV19 CASSINRGPTEAFF
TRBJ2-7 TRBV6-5 CASSPKRGLGQYF
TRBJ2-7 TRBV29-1 CSVEYKGDYEQYF
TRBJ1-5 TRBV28 CASKLTSGDVRYQPQHF
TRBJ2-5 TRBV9 CASSSLRGEETQYF
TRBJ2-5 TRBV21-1 CASSSFGGARETQYF
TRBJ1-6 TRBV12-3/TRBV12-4 CASSGGDSPLHF
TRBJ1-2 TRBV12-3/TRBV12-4 CASSLFSRGGYTF
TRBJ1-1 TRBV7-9 CASSPPKGTAEAFF
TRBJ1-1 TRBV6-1 CASSDAGAANTEAFF
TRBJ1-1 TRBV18 CASSPGRAPTEAFF
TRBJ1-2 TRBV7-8 CASSRDRSYYGYTF
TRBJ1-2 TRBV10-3 CAISELYGYTF
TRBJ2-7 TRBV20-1 CSASVDREPYEQYF
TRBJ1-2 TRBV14 CASSQRIYGYTF
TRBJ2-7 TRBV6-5 CASSKGQGVYEQYF
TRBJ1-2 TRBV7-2 CASSSSRDPLYTF
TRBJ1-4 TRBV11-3 CASRPTGAGAKKLFF
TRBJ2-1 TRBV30 CAWDPLGANEQFF
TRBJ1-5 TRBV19 CASSIVGSQTYNQPQHF
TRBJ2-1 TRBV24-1 CATSDRGGSYNEQFF
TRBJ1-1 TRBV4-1 CASSQGGQAGAKAEAFF
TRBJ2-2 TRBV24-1 CATSDLIALSGPVDTGELFF
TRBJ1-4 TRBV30 CAWMTATNEKLFF
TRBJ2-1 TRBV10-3 CAISTGLAGNNEQFF
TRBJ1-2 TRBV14 CASSQLREYYGYTF
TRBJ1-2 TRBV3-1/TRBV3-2 CASSQGSGEGNYGYTF
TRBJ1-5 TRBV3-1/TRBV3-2 CASSFDQPQHF